One and the same sample provided the 7 T cell receptor beta chains below, sequenced in a study of T cells in Graves' hyperthyroidism and ophthalmopathy (dated by TCRdb to about 2019). Preparation of the library involved multiplex PCR. Sequencing relied on an Illumina HiSeq 2000. TCR beta CDR3 regions were amplified from RNA transcripts. For the first round of RT-PCR on the TCR CDR3, the HTBI primer set was used together with the Qiagen OneStep RT-PCR kit. The raw public data were reprocessed by TCRdb itself: fastp quality trimming at Q25, MiXCR clonotype calling, in-frame beta chains only. Merged by CDR3 protein, the rows form single entries marked with the most common genes and DNA. For this sample there are hundreds of thousands of distinct CDR3 sequences; about 45% appear just once. The ten largest account for approximately 6.8% of the sample. The source material was peripheral blood or thyroid tissue (not recorded which). All receptors derive from an adult man with Graves' disease, either hyperthyroidism or ophthalmopathy (not recorded which).

In its sample, this clonotype was seen many times. The rearrangement joins TRBV20-1 to TRBJ2-5; 8 nucleotides match TRBD1. The CDR3 sequence is 14 residues long. Germline V gives CDR1 DFQATT, CDR2 SNEGSKA (reference sequence). The V segment lost 6 bases and the J segment 9 bases; nucleotides outside the gene matches: 15. The CDR3 DNA reads TGCAGTGCCACGGCGGGACAGGCTCTCAGGGCCCAGTACTTC. Translating gives CSATAGQALRAQYF.

There are many counts of this clonotype. This chain links TRBV25-1 with TRBJ1-4; unclear D gene. Trimming pared 8 bases from V and 11 bases from J, leaving 9 bases between. The CDR3 is 10 amino acids. Germline assignment: CDR1 MGHDK and CDR2 SYGVNS. As DNA, the CDR3 is TGTGCCAGCGGTATTGAGAAACTGTTTTTT. Translation: CASGIEKLFF.

The V and J genes are TRBV7-9 and TRBJ2-2; 12 bases are a match to TRBD1. The J segment lost 6 bases and the V segment lost 5 bases, leaving 10 bases of the junction unmatched. Per the germline V gene, CDR1 is SEHNR and CDR2 is FQNEAQ (reference sequence). This CDR3 is built from 17 residues. CDR3 sequence reads: CASSGGQGQGAAGELFF. In nucleotides, the CDR3 is TGTGCCAGCAGCGGGGGGCAGGGACAGGGGGCCGCCGGGGAGCTGTTTTTT.

For this clonotype: In this CDR3 the conserved last residue, phenylalanine or tryptophan, is missing, so a read error is likely. The chain combines TRBV29-1 with TRBJ1-1; a possible D gene is TRBD1 (6 bases). V lost 0 bases and J 4 bases, leaving 12 bases between the germline ends. CDR1 and CDR2 from the germline V gene are SQVTM and ANQGSEA. CDR3 length equals 14 residues. CDR3 amino acids: CSVEEGQSPTEAFL. The DNA for the CDR3 is TGCAGCGTTGAAGAAGGACAGTCCCCCACTGAAGCTTTCCTT.

This clonotype showed up many times. The rearrangement links TRBV24-1 to TRBJ1-2; the D gene is possibly TRBD1 (6 bases). The CDR3 runs to 12 residues. Trimming pared 5 bases from V and 5 bases from J, leaving 8 bases between. Per germline, CDR1 KGHDR and CDR2 SFDVKD. CDR3 loop: CATSGTDYGYTF. The CDR3 DNA sequence: TGTGCCACCAGTGGGACAGATTATGGCTACACCTTC.

This chain links TRBV7-9 with TRBJ1-2, with 7 bases fitting TRBD1. The V gene end was trimmed by 5 bases and the J gene end by 2 bases; junction bases not matched to a gene: 17. The CDR3 contains 18 residues. The V gene's germline CDR1 is SEHNR and CDR2 FQNEAQ (reference sequence). The CDR3 here is CASSPLGLDRGGNYGYTF. The CDR3 bases are TGTGCCAGCAGCCCACTCGGGCTAGACAGAGGGGGCAACTATGGCTACACCTTC.

Remarks on this clonotype: A read error is likely, as this CDR3 ends without the conserved phenylalanine or tryptophan. V and J are TRBV10-3 and TRBJ1-1; D is unclear. The CDR3 runs to 14 residues. CDR1 ENHRY and CDR2 SYGVKD come from the germline V gene. The chain's CDR3 is CASSESVGITEAFL. CDR3 DNA sequence: TGTGCCAGCAGTGAGTCTGTCGGGATTACTGAAGCTTTCCTT.